This T cell receptor beta chain was captured in a study of shared clonotypes between healthy human individuals. On the study more broadly: Two women and a few men aged 18 to 49 served as donors.

Genomic DNA of each subset was evenly split across several immunoSEQ plates. The data were produced by immunoSEQ multiplex PCR, yet TCRdb's version contains in-frame clones alone and is incomplete. The repertoire holds 520,000 or so clones, with less than 85% as singletons. Study-level points and caveats: Donor clonotype sharing was expected to depend on sequencing depth.

The healthy adult donors were HIV-negative and reported no recent acute infections or vaccinations. The CDR3 has 12 amino acids. CDR1 is MDHEN and CDR2 is SYDVKM in the germline V gene. V lost 5 bases, J lost 9 bases, and 11 bases lay in between. Details on this clone: The antigen remains unidentified.

The chain employs TRBV28 and TRBJ1-5; D is unresolved. The source of this sequence is a woman between 35 and 50 years old in good health. Some clones in this sample may be carry-over from other donors' samples. The sample consisted of PBMCs. The CDR3 protein is CASSLPPSPQHF. In DNA, the CDR3 is TGTGCCAGCAGTCTCCCCCCTTCGCCCCAGCATTTT.